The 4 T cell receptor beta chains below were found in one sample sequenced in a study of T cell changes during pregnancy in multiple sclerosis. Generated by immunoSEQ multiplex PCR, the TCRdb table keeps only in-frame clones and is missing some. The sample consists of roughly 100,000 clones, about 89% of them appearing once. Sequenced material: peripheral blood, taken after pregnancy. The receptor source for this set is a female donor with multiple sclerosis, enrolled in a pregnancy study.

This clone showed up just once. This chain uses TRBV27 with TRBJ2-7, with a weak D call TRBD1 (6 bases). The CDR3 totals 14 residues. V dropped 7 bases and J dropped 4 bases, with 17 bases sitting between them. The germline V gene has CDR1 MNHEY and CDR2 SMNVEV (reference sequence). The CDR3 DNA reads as TGTGCCAGCAAATTACAGGGCCGAGGGTACGAGCAGTACTTC. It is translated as CASKLQGRGYEQYF.

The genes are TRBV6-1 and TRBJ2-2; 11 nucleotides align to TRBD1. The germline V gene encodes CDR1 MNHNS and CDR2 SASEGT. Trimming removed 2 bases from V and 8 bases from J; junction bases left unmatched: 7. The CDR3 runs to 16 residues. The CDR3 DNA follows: TGTGCCAGCAGTGAACTGGGGACAGGGGGATGGGGGGAGCTGTTTTTT. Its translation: CASSELGTGGWGELFF.

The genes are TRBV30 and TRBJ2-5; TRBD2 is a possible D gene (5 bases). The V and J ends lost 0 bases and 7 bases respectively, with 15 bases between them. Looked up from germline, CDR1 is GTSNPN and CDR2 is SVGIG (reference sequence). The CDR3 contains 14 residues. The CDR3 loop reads CAWSVLAQGGTQYF. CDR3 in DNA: TGTGCCTGGAGTGTTCTGGCCCAAGGAGGGACCCAGTACTTC.

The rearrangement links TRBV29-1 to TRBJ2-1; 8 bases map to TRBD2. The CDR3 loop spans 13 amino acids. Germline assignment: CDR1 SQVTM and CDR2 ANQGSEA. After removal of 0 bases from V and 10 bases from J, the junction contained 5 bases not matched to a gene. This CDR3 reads CSVEDAGGGEQFF. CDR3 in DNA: TGCAGCGTTGAAGATGCCGGCGGGGGGGAGCAGTTCTTC.